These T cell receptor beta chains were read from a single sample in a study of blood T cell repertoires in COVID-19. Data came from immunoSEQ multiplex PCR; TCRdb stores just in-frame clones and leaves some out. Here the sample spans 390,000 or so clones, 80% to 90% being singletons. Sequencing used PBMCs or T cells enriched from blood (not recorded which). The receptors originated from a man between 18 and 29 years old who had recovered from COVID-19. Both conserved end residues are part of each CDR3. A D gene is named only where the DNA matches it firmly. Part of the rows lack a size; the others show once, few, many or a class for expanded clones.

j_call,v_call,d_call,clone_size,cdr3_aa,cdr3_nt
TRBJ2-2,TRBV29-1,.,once,CSVVGRENTGELFF,TGCAGCGTTGTCGGGCGGGAGAACACCGGGGAGCTGTTTTTT
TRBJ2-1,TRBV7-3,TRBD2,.,CASSLLPSGSYNEQFF,TGTGCCAGCAGCTTATTACCTAGCGGCTCCTACAATGAGCAGTTCTTC
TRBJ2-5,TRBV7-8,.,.,CASSLVAGQIPQETQYF,TGTGCCAGCAGCTTAGTGGCGGGACAGATTCCTCAAGAGACCCAGTACTTC
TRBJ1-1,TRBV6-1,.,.,CASSEAQYAEAFF,TGTGCCAGCAGTGAAGCGCAGTATGCTGAAGCTTTCTTT
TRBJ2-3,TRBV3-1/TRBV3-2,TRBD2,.,CASSPLAGVSDTQYF,TGTGCCAGCAGCCCCTTAGCGGGAGTCTCAGATACGCAGTATTTT
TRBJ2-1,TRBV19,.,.,CASSISGTEQFF,TGTGCCAGTAGTATCTCCGGGACAGAGCAGTTCTTC
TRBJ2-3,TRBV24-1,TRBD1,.,CATSDPGRDRGEDTQYF,TGTGCCACCAGTGACCCGGGCCGGGACAGGGGAGAAGATACGCAGTATTTT
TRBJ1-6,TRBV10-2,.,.,CASRDFRVQDSPLHF,TGCGCCAGCAGGGATTTCAGGGTGCAAGATTCACCCCTCCACTTT
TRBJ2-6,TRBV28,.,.,CASSWTGANVLTF,TGTGCCAGCAGTTGGACAGGGGCCAACGTCCTGACTTTC
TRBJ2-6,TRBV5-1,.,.,CASSLGPGESSGANVLTF,TGCGCCAGCAGCTTGGGGCCAGGGGAGAGCTCTGGGGCCAACGTCCTGACTTTC
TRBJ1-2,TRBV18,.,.,CASSPNERGKGGYTF,TGTGCCAGCTCACCAAATGAGAGGGGGAAAGGTGGCTACACCTTC
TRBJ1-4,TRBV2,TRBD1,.,CASSETGPNEKLFF,TGTGCCAGCAGTGAGACAGGGCCTAATGAAAAACTGTTTTTT
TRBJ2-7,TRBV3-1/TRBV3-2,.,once,CASSPSPGEQYF,TGTGCCAGCAGCCCGTCCCCGGGCGAGCAGTACTTC
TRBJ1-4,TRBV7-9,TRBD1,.,CASSPRGANEKLFF,TGTGCCAGCAGCCCCAGGGGGGCTAATGAAAAACTGTTTTTT
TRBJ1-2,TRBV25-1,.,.,CASSPDSSLEYNYTF,TGTGCCAGCAGCCCCGACAGCTCTCTTGAATATAACTACACCTTC
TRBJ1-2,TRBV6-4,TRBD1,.,CASRDTGGAGYGYTF,TGTGCCAGCAGGGATACAGGGGGCGCGGGCTATGGCTACACCTTC
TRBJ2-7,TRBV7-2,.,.,CASSRRQASYEQYF,TGTGCCAGCAGCCGCCGACAGGCGTCCTACGAGCAGTACTTC
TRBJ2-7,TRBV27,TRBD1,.,CASTRSGQGSYEQYF,TGTGCCAGCACCCGGTCGGGACAGGGTTCCTACGAGCAGTACTTC
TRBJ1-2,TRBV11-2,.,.,CASSLDRRADLNYGYTF,TGTGCCAGCAGCTTAGATCGGCGGGCCGACCTTAACTATGGCTACACCTTC
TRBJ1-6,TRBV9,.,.,CASSSQGNSPLHF,TGTGCCAGCAGCTCGCAGGGAAATTCACCCCTCCACTTT
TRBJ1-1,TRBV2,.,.,CASSPAGPAEAFF,TGTGCCAGCAGTCCCGCGGGGCCAGCTGAAGCTTTCTTT
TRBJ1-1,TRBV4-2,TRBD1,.,CASSPSGTGGGRAAFF,TGTGCCAGCAGCCCTTCCGGGACAGGGGGCGGGCGGGCAGCTTTCTTT
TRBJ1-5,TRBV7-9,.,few,CASSLFGVNQPQHF,TGTGCCAGCAGCTTATTCGGGGTAAACCAGCCCCAGCATTTT
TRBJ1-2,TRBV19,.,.,CATRSGASNYGYTF,TGTGCCACCCGATCAGGGGCATCAAACTATGGCTACACCTTC
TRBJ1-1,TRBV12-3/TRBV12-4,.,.,CASSRREVAEAFF,TGTGCCAGCAGTCGAAGGGAGGTAGCTGAAGCTTTCTTT
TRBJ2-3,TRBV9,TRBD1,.,CASSLLSQGSTDTQYF,TGTGCCAGCAGCCTACTGTCACAGGGGTCCACAGATACGCAGTATTTT
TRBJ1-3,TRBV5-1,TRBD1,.,CASSSQGITGNTIYF,TGCGCCAGCAGCTCACAGGGGATTACTGGAAACACCATATATTTT
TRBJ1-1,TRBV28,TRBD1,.,CASIVGGAVNTEAFF,TGTGCCAGCATAGTAGGGGGCGCAGTGAACACTGAAGCTTTCTTT
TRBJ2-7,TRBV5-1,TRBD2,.,CASSLLAGLSYEQYF,TGCGCCAGCAGCTTACTAGCGGGACTTTCCTACGAGCAGTACTTC
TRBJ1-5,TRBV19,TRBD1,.,CASSITGQVSNQPQHF,TGTGCCAGTAGTATAACGGGACAGGTTAGCAATCAGCCCCAGCATTTT
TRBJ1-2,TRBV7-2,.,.,CASSDGPLGYGYTF,TGTGCCAGCAGCGATGGGCCCCTCGGCTATGGCTACACCTTC
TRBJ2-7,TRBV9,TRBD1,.,CASSEGTGYEQYF,TGTGCCAGCAGCGAAGGGACAGGGTACGAGCAGTACTTC
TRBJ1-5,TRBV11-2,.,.,CASSLDPGGLNQPQHF,TGTGCCAGCAGCTTAGACCCCGGGGGATTGAATCAGCCCCAGCATTTT
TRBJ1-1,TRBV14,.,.,CASSQAAGWHTEAFF,TGTGCCAGCAGCCAAGCGGCAGGATGGCACACTGAAGCTTTCTTT
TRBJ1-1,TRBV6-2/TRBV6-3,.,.,CASSYFGRQHEAFF,TGTGCCAGCAGTTATTTTGGCAGACAACATGAAGCTTTCTTT
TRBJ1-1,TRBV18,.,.,CASSPERQRQAFF,TGTGCCAGCTCACCAGAGAGGCAGCGCCAAGCTTTCTTT
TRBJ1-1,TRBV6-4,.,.,CASSEAVGLGEAFF,TGTGCCAGCAGTGAAGCTGTGGGGCTGGGTGAAGCTTTCTTT
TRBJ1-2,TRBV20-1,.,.,CSASLQGFSSVGYGYTF,TGCAGTGCTAGTCTACAGGGTTTCTCGTCGGTTGGCTATGGCTACACCTTC
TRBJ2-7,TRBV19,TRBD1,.,CASRTGDEQYF,TGTGCCAGTCGAACAGGGGACGAGCAGTACTTC
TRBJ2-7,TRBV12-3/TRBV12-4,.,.,CASSLFGLEQYF,TGTGCCAGCAGTTTATTCGGTCTCGAGCAGTACTTC
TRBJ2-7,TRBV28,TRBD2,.,CASRPAIAGAYEQYF,TGTGCCAGCAGACCCGCGATAGCGGGAGCCTACGAGCAGTACTTC
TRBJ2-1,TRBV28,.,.,CASSFFEDNEQFF,TGTGCCAGCAGTTTTTTCGAGGACAATGAGCAGTTCTTC
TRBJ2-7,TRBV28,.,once,CASHAPSVGSYEQYF,TGTGCCAGCCATGCCCCTAGCGTCGGCTCCTACGAGCAGTACTTC
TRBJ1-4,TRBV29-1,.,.,CSVEGFGPDNEKLFF,TGCAGCGTTGAAGGGTTTGGCCCAGATAATGAAAAACTGTTTTTT
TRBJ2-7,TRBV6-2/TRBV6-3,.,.,CASSWAAPYEQYF,TGTGCCAGCAGCTGGGCCGCACCCTACGAGCAGTACTTC
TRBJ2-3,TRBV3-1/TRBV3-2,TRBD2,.,CASSPFPSGSRDTQYF,TGTGCCAGCAGCCCCTTCCCTAGCGGGAGTCGAGATACGCAGTATTTT